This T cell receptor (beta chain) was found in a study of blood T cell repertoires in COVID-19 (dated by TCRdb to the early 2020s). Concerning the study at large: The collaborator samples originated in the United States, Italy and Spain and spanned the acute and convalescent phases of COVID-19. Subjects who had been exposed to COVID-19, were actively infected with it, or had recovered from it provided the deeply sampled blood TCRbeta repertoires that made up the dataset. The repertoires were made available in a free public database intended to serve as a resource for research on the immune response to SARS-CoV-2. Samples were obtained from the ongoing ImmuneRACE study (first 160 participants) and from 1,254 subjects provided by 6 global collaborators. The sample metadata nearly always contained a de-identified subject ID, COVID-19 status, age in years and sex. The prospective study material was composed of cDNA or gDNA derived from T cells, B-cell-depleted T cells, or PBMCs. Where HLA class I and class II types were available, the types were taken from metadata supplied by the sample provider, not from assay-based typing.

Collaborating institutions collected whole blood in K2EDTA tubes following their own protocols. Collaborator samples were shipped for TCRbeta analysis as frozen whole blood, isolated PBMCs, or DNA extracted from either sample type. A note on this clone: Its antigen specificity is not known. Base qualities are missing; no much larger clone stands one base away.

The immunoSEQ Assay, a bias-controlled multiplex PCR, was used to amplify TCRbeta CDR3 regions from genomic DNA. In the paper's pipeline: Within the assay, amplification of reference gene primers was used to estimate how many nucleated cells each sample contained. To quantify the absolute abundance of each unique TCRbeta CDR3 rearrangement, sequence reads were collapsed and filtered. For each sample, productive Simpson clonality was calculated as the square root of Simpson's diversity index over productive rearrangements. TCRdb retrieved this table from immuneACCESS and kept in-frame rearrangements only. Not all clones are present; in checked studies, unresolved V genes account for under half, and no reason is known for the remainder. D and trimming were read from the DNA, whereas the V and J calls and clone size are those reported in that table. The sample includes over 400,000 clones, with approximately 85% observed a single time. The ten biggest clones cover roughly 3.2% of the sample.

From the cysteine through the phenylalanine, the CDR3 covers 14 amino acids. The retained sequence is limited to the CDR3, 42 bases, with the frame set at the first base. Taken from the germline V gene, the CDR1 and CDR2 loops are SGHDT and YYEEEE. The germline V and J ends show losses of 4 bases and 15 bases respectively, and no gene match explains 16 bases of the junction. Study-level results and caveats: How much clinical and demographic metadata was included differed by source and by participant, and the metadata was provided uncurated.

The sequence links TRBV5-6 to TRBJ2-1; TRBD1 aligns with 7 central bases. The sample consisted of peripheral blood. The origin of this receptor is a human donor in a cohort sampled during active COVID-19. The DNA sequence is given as TGTGCCAGCAGCCCAACCCCTCCTCGACAGGGCGCGTTCTTC. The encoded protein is CASSPTPPRQGAFF.